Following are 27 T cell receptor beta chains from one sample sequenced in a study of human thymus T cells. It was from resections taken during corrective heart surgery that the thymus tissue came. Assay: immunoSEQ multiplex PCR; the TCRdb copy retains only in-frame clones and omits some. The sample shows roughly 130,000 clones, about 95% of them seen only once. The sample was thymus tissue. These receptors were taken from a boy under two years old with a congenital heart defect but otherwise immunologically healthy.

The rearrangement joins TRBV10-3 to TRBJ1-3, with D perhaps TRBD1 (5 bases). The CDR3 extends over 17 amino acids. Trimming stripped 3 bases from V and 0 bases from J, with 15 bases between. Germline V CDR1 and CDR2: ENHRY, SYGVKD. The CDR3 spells CAISDLKGRSSGNTIYF. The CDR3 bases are TGTGCCATCAGTGACCTGAAGGGGCGAAGCTCTGGAAACACCATATATTTT.

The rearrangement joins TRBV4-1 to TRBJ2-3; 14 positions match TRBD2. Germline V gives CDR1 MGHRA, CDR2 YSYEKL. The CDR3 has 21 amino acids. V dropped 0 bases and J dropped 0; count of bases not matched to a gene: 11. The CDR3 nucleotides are TGCGCCAGCAGCCAAGATTCGACTAGCGGGGGGGTTATATCTAGCACAGATACGCAGTATTTT. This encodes CASSQDSTSGGVISSTDTQYF.

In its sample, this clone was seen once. The CDR3 sequence is CAWSTGQQLNTEAFF. CDR3 nucleotides: TGTGCCTGGAGTACGGGGCAGCAACTAAACACTGAAGCTTTCTTT. This rearrangement joins TRBV30 to TRBJ1-1; TRBD1 might be the D (5 bases). Germline assignment: CDR1 GTSNPN and CDR2 SVGIG (reference sequence). The V and J ends lost 2 bases and 2 bases respectively, with 15 bases between them. This CDR3 comprises 15 residues.

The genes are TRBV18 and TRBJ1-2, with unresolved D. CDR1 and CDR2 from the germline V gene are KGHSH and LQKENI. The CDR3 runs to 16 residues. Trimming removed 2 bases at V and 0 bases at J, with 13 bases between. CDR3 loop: CASSPCRRPANYGYTF. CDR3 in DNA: TGTGCCAGCTCACCATGCCGCAGGCCAGCTAACTATGGCTACACCTTC.

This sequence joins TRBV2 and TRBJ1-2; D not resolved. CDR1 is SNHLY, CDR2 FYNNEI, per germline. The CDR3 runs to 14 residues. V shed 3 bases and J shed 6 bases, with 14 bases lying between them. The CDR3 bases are TGTGCCAGCAGTGACATGCAGACGCCACATGGCTACACCTTC. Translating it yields CASSDMQTPHGYTF.

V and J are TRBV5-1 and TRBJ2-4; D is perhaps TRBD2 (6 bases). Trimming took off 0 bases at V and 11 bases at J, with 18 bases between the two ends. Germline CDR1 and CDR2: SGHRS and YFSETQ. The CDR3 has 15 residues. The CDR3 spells CASSLAAGRGLFQYF. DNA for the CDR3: TGCGCCAGCAGCTTGGCTGCCGGGAGAGGCCTCTTTCAGTACTTC.

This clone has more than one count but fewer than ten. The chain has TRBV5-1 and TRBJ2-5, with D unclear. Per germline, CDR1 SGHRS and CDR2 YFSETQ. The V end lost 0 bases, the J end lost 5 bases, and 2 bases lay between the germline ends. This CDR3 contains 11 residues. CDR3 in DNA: TGCGCCAGCAGCTTGGCCGAGACCCAGTACTTC. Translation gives CASSLAETQYF.

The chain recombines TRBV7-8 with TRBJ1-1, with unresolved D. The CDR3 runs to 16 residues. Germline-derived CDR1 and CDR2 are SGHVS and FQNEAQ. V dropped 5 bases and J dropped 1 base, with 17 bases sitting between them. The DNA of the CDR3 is TGTGCCAGCAGCCCGACGGCGTTAGTACCGAACACTGAAGCTTTCTTT. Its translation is CASSPTALVPNTEAFF.

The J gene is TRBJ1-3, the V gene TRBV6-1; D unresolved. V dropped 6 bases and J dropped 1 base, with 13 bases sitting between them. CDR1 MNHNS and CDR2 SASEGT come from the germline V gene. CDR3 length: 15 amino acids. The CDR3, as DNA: TGTGCCAGCAGCCCCTTACGGTTTTCTGGAAACACCATATATTTT. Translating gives CASSPLRFSGNTIYF.

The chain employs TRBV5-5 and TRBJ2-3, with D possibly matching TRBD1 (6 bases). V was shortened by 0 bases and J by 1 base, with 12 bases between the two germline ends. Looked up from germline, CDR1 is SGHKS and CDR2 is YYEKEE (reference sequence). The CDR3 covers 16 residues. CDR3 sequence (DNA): TGTGCCAGCAGCTTGGGACAGGTCCCCGGCACAGATACGCAGTATTTT. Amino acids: CASSLGQVPGTDTQYF.

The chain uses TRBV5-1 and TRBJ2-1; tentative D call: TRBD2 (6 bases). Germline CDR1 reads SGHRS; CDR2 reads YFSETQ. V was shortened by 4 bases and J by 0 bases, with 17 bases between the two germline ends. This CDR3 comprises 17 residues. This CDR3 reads CASSPGRRGSSYNEQFF. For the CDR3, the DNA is TGCGCCAGCAGCCCCGGCCGCCGGGGGAGCTCCTACAATGAGCAGTTCTTC.

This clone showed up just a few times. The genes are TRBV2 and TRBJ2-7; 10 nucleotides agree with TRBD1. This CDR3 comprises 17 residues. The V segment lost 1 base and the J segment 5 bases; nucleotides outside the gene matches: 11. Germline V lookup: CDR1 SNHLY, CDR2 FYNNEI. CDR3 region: CASSEEETDRGEDEQYF. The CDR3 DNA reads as TGTGCCAGCAGTGAAGAGGAAACGGACAGGGGGGAAGACGAGCAGTACTTC.

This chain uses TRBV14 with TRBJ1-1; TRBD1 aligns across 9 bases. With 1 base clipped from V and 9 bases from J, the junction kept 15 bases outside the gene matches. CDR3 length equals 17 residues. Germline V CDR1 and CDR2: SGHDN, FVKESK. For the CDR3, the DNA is TGTGCCAGCAGCCAAGTGGGGGACAGGGAACGTAGGGAGCAAGCTTTCTTT. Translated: CASSQVGDRERREQAFF.

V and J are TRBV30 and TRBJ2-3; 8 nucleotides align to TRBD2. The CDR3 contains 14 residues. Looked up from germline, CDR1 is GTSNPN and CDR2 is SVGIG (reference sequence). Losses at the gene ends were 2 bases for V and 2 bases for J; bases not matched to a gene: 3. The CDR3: CAWSPGGNTDTQYF. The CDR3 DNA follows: TGTGCCTGGAGTCCGGGGGGGAACACAGATACGCAGTATTTT.

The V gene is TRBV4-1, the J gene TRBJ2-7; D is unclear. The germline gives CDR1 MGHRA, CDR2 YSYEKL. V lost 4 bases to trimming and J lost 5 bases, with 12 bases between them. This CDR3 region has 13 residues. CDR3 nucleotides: TGCGCCAGCAGCCTGCGAAACCCTCACGAGCAGTACTTC. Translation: CASSLRNPHEQYF.

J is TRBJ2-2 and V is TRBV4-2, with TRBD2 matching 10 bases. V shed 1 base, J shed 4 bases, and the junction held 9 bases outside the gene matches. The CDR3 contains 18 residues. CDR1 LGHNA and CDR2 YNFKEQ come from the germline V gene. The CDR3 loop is CASSQARSGGSCTGELFF. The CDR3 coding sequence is TGTGCCAGCAGCCAAGCCCGTAGCGGGGGGTCGTGCACCGGGGAGCTGTTTTTT.

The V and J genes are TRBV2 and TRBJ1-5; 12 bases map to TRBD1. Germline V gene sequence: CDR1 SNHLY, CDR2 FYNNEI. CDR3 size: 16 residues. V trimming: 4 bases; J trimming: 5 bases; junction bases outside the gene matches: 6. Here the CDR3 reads CASSGTGQGADQPQHF. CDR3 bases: TGTGCCAGCAGTGGAACGGGACAGGGGGCCGATCAGCCCCAGCATTTT.

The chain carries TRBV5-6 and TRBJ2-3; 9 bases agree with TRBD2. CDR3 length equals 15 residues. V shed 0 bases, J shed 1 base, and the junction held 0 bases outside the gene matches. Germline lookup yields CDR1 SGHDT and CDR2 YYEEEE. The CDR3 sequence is CASSLGTSGTDTQYF. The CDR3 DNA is TGTGCCAGCAGCTTGGGGACTAGCGGCACAGATACGCAGTATTTT.

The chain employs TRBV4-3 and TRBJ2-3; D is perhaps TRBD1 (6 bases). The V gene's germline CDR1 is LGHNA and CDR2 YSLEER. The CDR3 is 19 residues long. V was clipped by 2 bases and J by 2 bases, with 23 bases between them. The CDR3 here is CASSQQGLAEGKITDTQYF. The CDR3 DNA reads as TGCGCCAGCAGCCAACAGGGGCTAGCCGAGGGGAAGATCACAGATACGCAGTATTTT.

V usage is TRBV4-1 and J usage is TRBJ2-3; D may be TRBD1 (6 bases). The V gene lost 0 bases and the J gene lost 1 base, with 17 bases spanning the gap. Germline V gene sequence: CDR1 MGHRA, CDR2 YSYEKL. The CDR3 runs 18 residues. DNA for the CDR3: TGCGCCAGCAGCCAAGACAAGAGGACAGAAGCAGGCACAGATACGCAGTATTTT. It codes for CASSQDKRTEAGTDTQYF.

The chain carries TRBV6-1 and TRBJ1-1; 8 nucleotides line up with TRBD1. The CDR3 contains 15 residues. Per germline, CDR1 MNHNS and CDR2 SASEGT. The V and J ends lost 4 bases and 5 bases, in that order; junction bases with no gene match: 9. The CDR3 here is CASSAPDRAGTEAFF. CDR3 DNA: TGTGCCAGCAGTGCCCCGGACAGGGCAGGAACTGAAGCTTTCTTT.

As DNA, the CDR3 is TGTGCCAGCAGCTTTCGGTCTAGCGGGGGGCGTCAAGAGACCCAGTACTTC. Translation gives CASSFRSSGGRQETQYF. The chain is built from TRBV7-6 and TRBJ2-5; TRBD2 aligns across 11 bases. This CDR3 has 17 residues. Germline CDR1 and CDR2: SGHVS and FNYEAQ. The ends lost 3 bases at V and 2 bases at J; junction bases unmatched: 8. The full variable domain, rest sourced from reference TRBV7-6 and TRBJ2-5, is GAGVSQSPRYKVTKRGQDVALRCDPISGHVSLYWYRQALGQGPEFLTYFNYEAQQDKSGLPNDRFSAERPEGSISTLTIQRTEQRDSAMYRCASSFRSSGGRQETQYFGPGTRLLVL.

CDR3 DNA sequence: TGTGCCAGCAGCGGGGGGGAGGGGCCCACCGGGGAGCTGTTTTTT. Translation gives CASSGGEGPTGELFF. The chain joins TRBV2 to TRBJ2-2, with TRBD2 identical over 8 bases. This CDR3 spans 15 amino acids. V dropped 6 bases and J dropped 4; count of bases not matched to a gene: 7. Germline CDR1 and CDR2: SNHLY and FYNNEI.

This CDR3 reads CASSLRGQGAPGYTF. The CDR3 DNA reads TGTGCCAGCAGTTTAAGGGGACAGGGGGCCCCTGGCTACACCTTC. This chain connects TRBV28 to TRBJ1-2; 12 bases fit TRBD1. The CDR3 has 15 amino acids. Per germline, CDR1 MDHEN and CDR2 SYDVKM. Trimming took 2 bases from V and 7 from J; bases not matched to a gene: 5.

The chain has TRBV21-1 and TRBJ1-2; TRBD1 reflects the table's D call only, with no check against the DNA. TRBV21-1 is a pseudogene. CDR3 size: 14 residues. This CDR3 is CASSRPGQVYGYTF. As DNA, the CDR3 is TGTGCCAGCAGCCGCCCGGGACAGGTCTATGGCTACACCTTC.

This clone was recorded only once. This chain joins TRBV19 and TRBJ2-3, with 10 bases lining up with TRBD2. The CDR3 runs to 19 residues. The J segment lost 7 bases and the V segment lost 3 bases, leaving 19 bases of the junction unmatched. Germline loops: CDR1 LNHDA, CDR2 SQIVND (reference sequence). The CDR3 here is CASSIGGTPTSGDDYTQYF. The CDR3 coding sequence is TGTGCCAGTAGTATTGGCGGGACACCTACTAGCGGGGACGATTATACGCAGTATTTT.

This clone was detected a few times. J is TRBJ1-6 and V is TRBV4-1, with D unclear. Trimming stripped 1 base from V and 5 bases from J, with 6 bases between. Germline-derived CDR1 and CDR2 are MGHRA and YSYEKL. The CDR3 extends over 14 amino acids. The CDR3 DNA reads TGCGCCAGCAGCCAAGGATCAGATAATTCACCCCTCCACTTT. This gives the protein CASSQGSDNSPLHF.